Given below is one T cell receptor beta chain in context. Its cognate antigen is unknown. The PCR used 60 Vbeta and 13 Jbeta primers. Produced via immunoSEQ multiplex PCR; TCRdb's table is partial and in-frame only. The sample records about 160,000 clones, around nine tenths being singletons. This sample stems from a study of cytomegalovirus exposure and HLA in healthy donors. Findings and limits, study-wide: DRB1 showed the most TCR associations and HLA-C the fewest in a later analysis, as rates varied by HLA locus. In vitro experiments confirmed that three CMV-associated chains were specific for CMV antigens.

Every donor was a healthy person donating bone marrow. The V gene end was trimmed by 0 bases and the J gene end by 4 bases; junction bases not matched to a gene: 3. The germline gives CDR1 SGHRS, CDR2 YFSETQ. There are 15 residues in the CDR3. The rearrangement joins TRBV5-1 to TRBJ2-1; 8 bases map to TRBD2. The sequence came from a woman aged 25 to 39 in good health and CMV-seronegative. The specimen sequenced was PBMCs. CDR3 loop: CASSLAGGGYNEQFF. The CDR3 region has the DNA TGCGCCAGCAGCTTGGCGGGGGGGGGTTACAATGAGCAGTTCTTC.